A selection of T cell receptor beta chains follows, all from one sample in a study of blood T cell repertoires in COVID-19. The data were produced by immunoSEQ multiplex PCR, yet TCRdb's version contains in-frame clones alone and is incomplete. The table records approximately 90,000 clones, over 65% of them present only once. The material sequenced was peripheral blood. The source of these receptors is a human donor in a cohort sampled during active COVID-19. CDR3s include the opening cysteine and the closing phenylalanine or tryptophan. Fields, in order: V gene, D gene, clone size, J gene, CDR3 protein, CDR3 DNA. The D gene is left open where the match is weak. Expanded clones are given a class, and other clones once, few, many or no size at all.

V gene: TRBV5-6; D gene: TRBD1; clone size: few; J gene: TRBJ2-7; CDR3 protein: CASSKTQGANEQYF; CDR3 DNA: TGTGCCAGCAGCAAAACACAGGGGGCTAACGAGCAGTACTTC
V gene: TRBV7-2; D gene: TRBD2; clone size: .; J gene: TRBJ2-1; CDR3 protein: CASSLSGSGTYNEQFF; CDR3 DNA: TGTGCCAGCAGCCTATCAGGGAGCGGGACGTACAATGAGCAGTTCTTC
V gene: TRBV28; D gene: .; clone size: .; J gene: TRBJ1-2; CDR3 protein: CASSLVTGSQNNYGYTF; CDR3 DNA: TGTGCCAGCAGTTTGGTCACAGGCTCTCAAAATAACTATGGCTACACCTTC
V gene: TRBV12-5; D gene: .; clone size: .; J gene: TRBJ2-1; CDR3 protein: CASGSRQANEQFF; CDR3 DNA: TGTGCTAGTGGTTCTCGACAGGCCAATGAGCAGTTCTTC
V gene: TRBV7-2; D gene: TRBD1; clone size: .; J gene: TRBJ2-5; CDR3 protein: CASRRDRGETQYF; CDR3 DNA: TGTGCCAGCAGAAGGGACAGGGGAGAGACCCAGTACTTC
V gene: TRBV28; D gene: TRBD1; clone size: .; J gene: TRBJ1-3; CDR3 protein: CASTRQGALGNTIYF; CDR3 DNA: TGTGCCAGCACCAGGCAGGGGGCGCTTGGAAACACCATATATTTT
V gene: TRBV28; D gene: .; clone size: once; J gene: TRBJ2-4; CDR3 protein: CASSLGGGPKNIQYF; CDR3 DNA: TGTGCCAGCAGTCTGGGCGGGGGCCCCAAAAACATTCAGTACTTC
V gene: TRBV4-3; D gene: .; clone size: .; J gene: TRBJ2-3; CDR3 protein: CASSQDYSTDTQYF; CDR3 DNA: TGCGCCAGCAGCCAAGACTACAGCACAGATACGCAGTATTTT
V gene: TRBV5-6; D gene: TRBD1; clone size: .; J gene: TRBJ2-4; CDR3 protein: CASSSYTRTGGIQYF; CDR3 DNA: TGTGCCAGCAGCTCCTACACCCGGACAGGGGGCATTCAGTACTTC
V gene: TRBV5-1; D gene: .; clone size: .; J gene: TRBJ1-1; CDR3 protein: CASSLYRNTEAFF; CDR3 DNA: TGCGCCAGCAGCTTGTACAGGAACACTGAAGCTTTCTTT
V gene: TRBV18; D gene: .; clone size: .; J gene: TRBJ1-4; CDR3 protein: CASSPKDGGKLFF; CDR3 DNA: TGTGCCAGCTCACCAAAGGACGGGGGAAAACTGTTTTTT
V gene: TRBV28; D gene: .; clone size: .; J gene: TRBJ1-2; CDR3 protein: CASSAPGVSGYGYTF; CDR3 DNA: TGTGCCAGCAGTGCTCCAGGGGTCAGTGGCTATGGCTACACCTTC
V gene: TRBV29-1; D gene: .; clone size: .; J gene: TRBJ2-2; CDR3 protein: CSVEDRTPWSTGELFF; CDR3 DNA: TGCAGCGTTGAAGACAGGACTCCCTGGAGCACCGGGGAGCTGTTTTTT
V gene: TRBV3-1/TRBV3-2; D gene: .; clone size: .; J gene: TRBJ2-7; CDR3 protein: CASSQDRYEQYF; CDR3 DNA: TGTGCCAGCAGCCAAGATCGGTACGAGCAGTACTTC
V gene: TRBV6-5; D gene: .; clone size: .; J gene: TRBJ2-3; CDR3 protein: CASSPGLSTDTQYF; CDR3 DNA: TGTGCCAGCAGCCCGGGACTGAGCACAGATACGCAGTATTTT
V gene: TRBV5-1; D gene: TRBD1; clone size: once; J gene: TRBJ1-5; CDR3 protein: CASSLDGTGGNQPQHF; CDR3 DNA: TGCGCCAGCAGCTTGGACGGGACAGGCGGCAATCAGCCCCAGCATTTT
V gene: TRBV10-3; D gene: .; clone size: .; J gene: TRBJ2-6; CDR3 protein: CAISAQGGDPIERPGANVLTF; CDR3 DNA: TGTGCCATCAGTGCACAGGGTGGGGACCCTATCGAGCGGCCCGGGGCCAACGTCCTGACTTTC
V gene: TRBV5-1; D gene: TRBD2; clone size: .; J gene: TRBJ2-3; CDR3 protein: CASSLQQLAGVGTMSTDTQYF; CDR3 DNA: TGCGCCAGCAGCTTGCAACAACTAGCGGGGGTGGGGACCATGAGCACAGATACGCAGTATTTT
V gene: TRBV14; D gene: TRBD2; clone size: .; J gene: TRBJ2-1; CDR3 protein: CASRRTSGISSYNEQFF; CDR3 DNA: TGTGCCAGCAGAAGGACTAGCGGGATTAGCTCCTACAATGAGCAGTTCTTC
V gene: TRBV19; D gene: .; clone size: .; J gene: TRBJ2-5; CDR3 protein: CASSTGTGETQYF; CDR3 DNA: TGTGCCAGTAGTACAGGTACGGGGGAGACCCAGTACTTC
V gene: TRBV11-2; D gene: .; clone size: .; J gene: TRBJ1-4; CDR3 protein: CASSFRGATNEKLFF; CDR3 DNA: TGTGCCAGCAGCTTCAGGGGCGCAACTAATGAAAAACTGTTTTTT
V gene: TRBV2; D gene: TRBD1; clone size: .; J gene: TRBJ1-1; CDR3 protein: CASRPRTGLGTEAFF; CDR3 DNA: TGTGCCAGCAGACCAAGGACAGGCCTGGGGACTGAAGCTTTCTTT
V gene: TRBV7-8; D gene: .; clone size: .; J gene: TRBJ2-2; CDR3 protein: CASSMSALTNTGELFF; CDR3 DNA: TGTGCCAGCAGCATGAGCGCACTTACGAACACCGGGGAGCTGTTTTTT
V gene: TRBV18; D gene: .; clone size: .; J gene: TRBJ1-1; CDR3 protein: CASSLITGMERTEAFF; CDR3 DNA: TGTGCCAGCTCACTAATCACAGGGATGGAGAGAACTGAAGCTTTCTTT
V gene: TRBV14; D gene: .; clone size: .; J gene: TRBJ2-7; CDR3 protein: CASSQEAGVTEQYF; CDR3 DNA: TGTGCCAGCAGCCAAGAGGCAGGGGTCACCGAGCAGTACTTC
V gene: TRBV4-1; D gene: .; clone size: .; J gene: TRBJ2-1; CDR3 protein: CASSPGLGSYNEQFF; CDR3 DNA: TGCGCCAGCAGCCCAGGACTGGGCTCCTACAATGAGCAGTTCTTC
V gene: TRBV28; D gene: .; clone size: .; J gene: TRBJ1-4; CDR3 protein: CASSFSVRRPSNEKLFF; CDR3 DNA: TGTGCCAGCAGTTTTAGTGTTCGGAGACCTTCTAATGAAAAACTGTTTTTT
V gene: TRBV19; D gene: .; clone size: .; J gene: TRBJ1-2; CDR3 protein: CASSSRVLRDYGYTF; CDR3 DNA: TGTGCCAGTAGTTCCAGGGTTCTTCGAGACTATGGCTACACCTTC